This TCR beta chain is drawn from a study of shared clonotypes between healthy human individuals. The donors, healthy adults who were HIV-negative, had experienced no recent acute infections or vaccinations. Germline-derived CDR1 and CDR2 are PRHDT and FYEKMQ (reference sequence). The germline V and J ends were trimmed by 6 bases and 2 bases, with 11 bases remaining between them. This CDR3 has 13 residues. Generated by immunoSEQ multiplex PCR, the TCRdb table keeps only in-frame clones and is missing some. This sample has over 400,000 clones, with almost 80% found just once. The receptor was derived from a woman aged 40 to 50 in good health. Some clones in this sample may be carry-over from other donors' samples. The rearrangement joins TRBV13 to TRBJ2-7; D possibly corresponds to TRBD2 (6 bases). Sequencing used PBMCs. CDR3 protein: CASRRLVPYEQYF. CDR3 coding DNA: TGTGCCAGCAGACGACTAGTCCCCTACGAGCAGTACTTC.